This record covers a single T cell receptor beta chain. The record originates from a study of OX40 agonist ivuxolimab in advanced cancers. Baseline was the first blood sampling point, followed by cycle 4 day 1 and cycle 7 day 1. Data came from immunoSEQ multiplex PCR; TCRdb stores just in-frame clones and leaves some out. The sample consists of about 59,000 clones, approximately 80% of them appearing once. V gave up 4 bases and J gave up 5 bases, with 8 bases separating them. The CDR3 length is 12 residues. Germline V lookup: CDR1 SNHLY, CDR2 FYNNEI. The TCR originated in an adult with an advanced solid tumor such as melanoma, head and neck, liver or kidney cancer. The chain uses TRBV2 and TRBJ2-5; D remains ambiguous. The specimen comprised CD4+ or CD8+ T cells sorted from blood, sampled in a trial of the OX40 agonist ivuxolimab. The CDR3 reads CASSASEETQYF. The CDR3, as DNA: TGTGCCAGCAGTGCCTCCGAGGAGACCCAGTACTTC. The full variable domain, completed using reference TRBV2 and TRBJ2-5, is EPEVTQTPSHQVTQMGQEVILRCVPISNHLYFYWYRQILGQKVEFLVSFYNNEISEKSEIFDDQFSVERPDGSNFTLKIRSTKLEDSAMYFCASSASEETQYFGPGTRLLVL.